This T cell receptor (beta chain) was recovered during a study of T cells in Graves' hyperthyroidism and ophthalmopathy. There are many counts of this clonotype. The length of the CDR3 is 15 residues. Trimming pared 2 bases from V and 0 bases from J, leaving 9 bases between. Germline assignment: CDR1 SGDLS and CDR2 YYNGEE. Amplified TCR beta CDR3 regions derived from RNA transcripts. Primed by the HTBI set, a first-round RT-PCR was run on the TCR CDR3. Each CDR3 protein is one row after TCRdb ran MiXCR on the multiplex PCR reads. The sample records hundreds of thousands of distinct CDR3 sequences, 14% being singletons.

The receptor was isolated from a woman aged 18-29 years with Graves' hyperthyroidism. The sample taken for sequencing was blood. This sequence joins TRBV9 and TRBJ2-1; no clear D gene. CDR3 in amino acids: CASSVSGGSYNEQFF. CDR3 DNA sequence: TGTGCCAGCAGCGTGTCGGGTGGCTCCTACAATGAGCAGTTCTTC.